This T cell receptor (beta chain) was sequenced in a study of blood T cell repertoires in COVID-19. The study drew participants aged about 18 to 89 years from 24 US areas. Germline lookup yields CDR1 SGHAT and CDR2 FQNNGV. The CDR3 totals 13 residues. Trimming shortened V by 1 base and J by 6 bases, and 7 bases separated the two germline ends. Original analysis: Cell counts per sample came from amplifying reference gene primers. Data came from immunoSEQ multiplex PCR; TCRdb stores just in-frame clones and leaves some out. D and trimming come from the DNA, and the V and J calls and clone size come from that table. Seen here are approximately 300,000 clones, about nine tenths observed once, and the top ten hold 5% to 5.5%.

This chain joins TRBV11-2 and TRBJ2-1; possible D gene TRBD2, 5 bases. Specimen: PBMCs or T cells enriched from blood (not recorded which). This TCR came from a man aged 55 to 70 who had recovered from COVID-19. CDR3 in DNA: TGTGCCAGCAGCTTAGGAGGGATCAATGAGCAGTTCTTC. This encodes CASSLGGINEQFF.